The 6 T cell receptor beta chains reported below all come from one sample, sequenced in a study of blood T cell repertoires in COVID-19. The assay was immunoSEQ multiplex PCR, and TCRdb's table has in-frame clones only and misses some. The profile covers about 100,000 clones, with around 90% appearing a single time and around 5% taken by the ten largest. Sequenced: peripheral blood. Receptors originate from a human donor in a cohort sampled during active COVID-19.

The chain has TRBV25-1 and TRBJ2-2, with D tentatively TRBD2 (5 bases). CDR1 and CDR2 from the germline V gene are MGHDK and SYGVNS. This CDR3 is built from 17 residues. The V gene lost 2 bases and the J gene lost 5 bases, with 18 bases spanning the gap. CDR3 in amino acids: CASSESPGLAGTGELFF. CDR3 nucleotides: TGTGCCAGCAGTGAAAGCCCCGGGCTAGCCGGGACCGGGGAGCTGTTTTTT.

V and J are TRBV30 and TRBJ1-2; 8 positions match TRBD1. The length of the CDR3 is 12 residues. Germline lookup yields CDR1 GTSNPN and CDR2 SVGIG (reference sequence). The V gene end was trimmed by 8 bases and the J gene end by 4 bases; junction bases not matched to a gene: 6. CDR3 bases: TGTGCCGGCACAGGGGGACTCTATGGCTACACCTTC. Translated: CAGTGGLYGYTF.

This chain joins TRBV7-2 and TRBJ1-5, with 11 bases aligning to TRBD1. V gave up 5 bases and J gave up 5 bases; unmatched junction bases: 2. The CDR3 has 14 residues. CDR1 is SGHTA and CDR2 is FQGNSA in the germline V gene. CDR3: CASSPDRGHQPQHF. The CDR3 DNA follows: TGTGCCAGCAGCCCGGACAGGGGGCATCAGCCCCAGCATTTT.

The chain recombines TRBV10-3 with TRBJ2-7, with a tentative D call TRBD1 (6 bases). There are 12 residues in the CDR3. The V gene's germline CDR1 is ENHRY and CDR2 SYGVKD. V was shortened by 8 bases and J by 4 bases, with 12 bases between the two germline ends. DNA of the CDR3: TGTGCCATCTCCGGACAGCTGTACGAGCAGTACTTC. Its translation: CAISGQLYEQYF.

V is TRBV19 and J is TRBJ1-5; 9 nucleotides agree with TRBD1. Germline V gene sequence: CDR1 LNHDA, CDR2 SQIVND (reference sequence). This CDR3 is 14 amino acids long. The trim removed 4 bases at V and 6 bases at J, leaving 4 bases unmatched. The CDR3 DNA reads TGTGCCAGTAGTAAAGGACAGGGGTCTCAGCCCCAGCATTTT. It codes for CASSKGQGSQPQHF.

The rearrangement joins TRBV2 to TRBJ1-5, with D hard to call. The V end was cut by 3 bases, the J end by 5 bases, with 11 bases between. Germline V CDR1 and CDR2: SNHLY, FYNNEI. The CDR3 is made up of 14 amino acids. CDR3 in amino acids: CASSDGGFHQPQHF. CDR3 bases: TGTGCCAGCAGTGACGGCGGGTTCCATCAGCCCCAGCATTTT.